A selection of T cell receptor beta chains follows, all from one sample in a study of shared clonotypes between healthy human individuals. The method was immunoSEQ multiplex PCR; TCRdb's version includes in-frame clones alone and lacks a portion of them. Of under 2,500,000 clones listed, approximately 95% are singletons. The sequencing sample was made of naive CD4+ T cells sorted from blood. The receptor set was obtained from a man younger than 30 in good health. Each CDR3 is given with its conserved first and last residue. D genes are given only for firm matches. Size is stated for part of the rows, as once, few or many counts, or as a class when the clone is expanded.

>-|TRBV13|TRBJ1-2|TRBD1
TGTGCCAGCAGCACGTCCGGGACAGGGTTTAACTATGGCTACACCTTC
CASSTSGTGFNYGYTF
>once|TRBV19|TRBJ2-7|-
TGTGCCAGTAGTATAGAGGCCGGTTTGGAGCAGTACTTC
CASSIEAGLEQYF
>-|TRBV10-3|TRBJ2-7|-
TGTGCCATCAGTGATGGTCCCGAGGGGGAGCAGTACTTC
CAISDGPEGEQYF
>-|TRBV4-1|TRBJ1-5|-
TGCGCCAGCAGCCAAGAAGAATCGCCGTACCTGGGGCCCCAGCATTTT
CASSQEESPYLGPQHF
>-|TRBV6-5|TRBJ2-3|TRBD2
TGTGCCAGCAGCCCCTCCGGCGGGAGGCCCGATACGCAGTATTTT
CASSPSGGRPDTQYF
>-|TRBV27|TRBJ1-2|-
TGTGCCAGCAGTTTACAGCCGGCGGTCTATGGCTACACCTTC
CASSLQPAVYGYTF
>-|TRBV29-1|TRBJ1-2|-
TGCAGCGTTGTCCTGACAGGACGGGGCTATGGCTACACCTTC
CSVVLTGRGYGYTF
>-|TRBV6-5|TRBJ2-3|TRBD1
TGTGCCAGCAGTTACTCGACGACTAACAGGGGAACGCAGTATTTT
CASSYSTTNRGTQYF
>-|TRBV10-3|TRBJ2-3|-
TGTGCCATCAGTGCACAGGTGAGCACAGATACGCAGTATTTT
CAISAQVSTDTQYF
>-|TRBV7-9|TRBJ2-3|TRBD2
TGTGCCAGCAGCTTAGGGACTAGCGGGAGCCGAAGCACAGATACGCAGTATTTT
CASSLGTSGSRSTDTQYF
>-|TRBV18|TRBJ1-3|-
TGTGCCAGCTCACCCTTGGCTGCCGGAAACACCATATATTTT
CASSPLAAGNTIYF
>-|TRBV10-2|TRBJ1-2|TRBD1
TGCGCCAGCACCAAGGACAGGGGGCAAGGCTACACCTTC
CASTKDRGQGYTF
>-|TRBV18|TRBJ2-2|-
TGTGCCAGCTCACCCCCCGAAGTCGTGGCCGGGGAGCTGTTTTTT
CASSPPEVVAGELFF
>-|TRBV30|TRBJ1-5|TRBD1
TGTGCCTGGAGCCTACAGGGGGCCAAGCCCCAGCATTTT
CAWSLQGAKPQHF
>-|TRBV28|TRBJ2-2|TRBD2
TGTGCCAGCAGCCTCGGGACTACACCGAACACCGGGGAGCTGTTTTTT
CASSLGTTPNTGELFF
>-|TRBV14|TRBJ2-3|TRBD2
TGTGCCAGCAGCCAAGGTGTTAGCGGGAGCACAGATACGCAGTATTTT
CASSQGVSGSTDTQYF
>-|TRBV29-1|TRBJ1-2|-
TGCAGCGTCTTAAGGGGGGACTATGGCTACACCTTC
CSVLRGDYGYTF
>-|TRBV6-5|TRBJ2-7|TRBD2
TGTGCCAGCAATAGCGGGGGGATACCCTACGAGCAGTACTTC
CASNSGGIPYEQYF
>-|TRBV27|TRBJ2-2|-
TGTGCCAGCAGTTTAAGAGGGACGAACACCGGGGAGCTGTTTTTT
CASSLRGTNTGELFF
>-|TRBV7-2|TRBJ2-1|TRBD2
TGTGCCAGCAGCTTAGAGGGACTAGTAACCAATGAGCAGTTCTTC
CASSLEGLVTNEQFF
>-|TRBV4-3|TRBJ2-2|-
TGCGCCAGCAGCCAAGAGGTAGCGAACACCGGGGAGCTGTTTTTT
CASSQEVANTGELFF
>-|TRBV29-1|TRBJ2-6|-
TGCAGCGTTGAAGGCGGACCGGAAAGCTCTGGGGCCAACGTCCTGACTTTC
CSVEGGPESSGANVLTF
>-|TRBV5-1|TRBJ1-1|-
TGCGCCAGCTGGCCGACTCAGAACACTGAAGCTTTCTTT
CASWPTQNTEAFF
>-|TRBV29-1|TRBJ1-2|-
TGCAGCGTTCAGTTTCAGAACTATGGCTACACCTTC
CSVQFQNYGYTF
>-|TRBV6-6|TRBJ2-7|TRBD1
TGTGCCAGCAGAAAGACAGGGGGCGACTCCTACGAGCAGTACTTC
CASRKTGGDSYEQYF
>-|TRBV5-1|TRBJ2-3|-
TGCGCCAGCAGCTTGAGGCAGGGGGGCCTGTCTACGCAGTATTTT
CASSLRQGGLSTQYF
>-|TRBV30|TRBJ2-5|-
TGTGCCTGGGGCGGCAGTAACCAAGAGACCCAGTACTTC
CAWGGSNQETQYF
>-|TRBV9|TRBJ2-3|TRBD2
TGTGCCAGCAGCCAAACAGCGGGAGCAACAGATACGCAGTATTTT
CASSQTAGATDTQYF
>-|TRBV10-3|TRBJ1-3|TRBD1
TGTGCCATCAGTCCAGGGGGCCCTGGAAACACCATATATTTT
CAISPGGPGNTIYF
>-|TRBV6-1|TRBJ1-5|-
TGTGCCAGCAGTGACTGGGTGGAGCAGCCCCAGCATTTT
CASSDWVEQPQHF
>-|TRBV29-1|TRBJ1-1|-
TGCAGCGTATCAACCCCGGACAGGAACACTGAAGCTTTCTTT
CSVSTPDRNTEAFF
>-|TRBV6-6|TRBJ2-3|-
TGTGCCAGCAGTTACTACAGCACAGATACGCAGTATTTT
CASSYYSTDTQYF
>-|TRBV29-1|TRBJ2-5|-
TGCAGTTCTCTACCCCCGGGGCGGGAGACCCAGTACTTC
CSSLPPGRETQYF
>once|TRBV5-5|TRBJ1-1|TRBD1
TGTGCCAGCAGTCGACAGGGCAACACTGAAGCTTTCTTT
CASSRQGNTEAFF
>-|TRBV5-6|TRBJ2-5|TRBD1
TGTGCCAGCAGCTTACACAGGGGTCAAGAGACCCAGTACTTC
CASSLHRGQETQYF
>-|TRBV5-1|TRBJ2-5|TRBD1
TGCGCCAGCAGAAAAACAGGGGAAGAGACCCAGTACTTC
CASRKTGEETQYF
>-|TRBV11-2|TRBJ2-7|-
TGTGCCAGCAGCTTAGTGGCAGGGGGGGGATACGAGCAGTACTTC
CASSLVAGGGYEQYF
>once|TRBV11-2|TRBJ2-6|-
TGTGCCAGCAGCATACTACAGGGCCCTGGGGCCAACGTCCTGACTTTC
CASSILQGPGANVLTF
>-|TRBV7-2|TRBJ1-5|-
TGTGCCAGCAGCTCCACATCTATTCAGCCCCAGCATTTT
CASSSTSIQPQHF
>-|TRBV4-3|TRBJ2-1|-
TGCGCCAGCAGCCAATTCTCCGGGACTCCAGTCTACAATGAGCAGTTCTTC
CASSQFSGTPVYNEQFF
>-|TRBV6-5|TRBJ2-2|-
TGTGCCAGCAGTTACTGGGGAGGCACCGGGGAGCTGTTTTTT
CASSYWGGTGELFF
>-|TRBV27|TRBJ1-2|-
TGTGCCAGCAGTTACCAGTCTTTGGGGAACTATGGCTACACCTTC
CASSYQSLGNYGYTF
>-|TRBV18|TRBJ1-2|-
TGTGCCAGCTCACATGAGACAGACCTTCCTGGCTACACCTTC
CASSHETDLPGYTF
>-|TRBV30|TRBJ2-5|TRBD1
TGTGCCTGGAGTGTATTCCCCCCGACAGGGAAGAGCCTCCAAGAGACCCAGTACTTC
CAWSVFPPTGKSLQETQYF
>-|TRBV6-5|TRBJ1-2|TRBD1
TGTGCCAGCAGTTTGGGACAGGCTAACTATGGCTACACCTTC
CASSLGQANYGYTF
>-|TRBV5-1|TRBJ2-5|-
TGCGCCAGCAGCTTGGACACCCAAGAGACCCAGTACTTC
CASSLDTQETQYF
>-|TRBV30|TRBJ1-6|-
TGTGCCTGGAGAAACCTGGGAGCTGGTTCACCCCTCCACTTT
CAWRNLGAGSPLHF
>-|TRBV9|TRBJ2-1|TRBD2
TGTGCCAGCAGCGTATTGGCGGGGGGCTACAATGAGCAGTTCTTC
CASSVLAGGYNEQFF
>-|TRBV7-9|TRBJ1-5|TRBD1
TGTGCCAGCAGGCGACAGGGTGAGGGTCAGCCCCAGCATTTT
CASRRQGEGQPQHF
>-|TRBV30|TRBJ2-5|-
TGTGCCTGGAGCCCAAACCAAGAGACCCAGTACTTC
CAWSPNQETQYF
>-|TRBV7-9|TRBJ2-7|TRBD1
TGTGCCAGCAGCTCTCCGGGACAGAGTTTCTACGAGCAGTACTTC
CASSSPGQSFYEQYF
>-|TRBV29-1|TRBJ2-3|-
TGCAGCGTTGAAGGGACCTCCGCTTGGGACCTATACACAGATACGCAGTATTTT
CSVEGTSAWDLYTDTQYF
>-|TRBV7-9|TRBJ2-5|-
TGTGCCAGCAGCTTAGCAGGACGGCAAGAGACCCAGTACTTC
CASSLAGRQETQYF
>-|TRBV6-5|TRBJ1-2|-
TGTGCCAGCAGAAGGATTCGGGGGGCGGATGGCTACACCTTC
CASRRIRGADGYTF
>-|TRBV27|TRBJ2-7|TRBD1
TGTGCCAGCAGCCCGGACAGGGGCCCCTACGAGCAGTACTTC
CASSPDRGPYEQYF
>-|TRBV15|TRBJ2-7|-
TGTGCCACCAGCAGAGATGAGACAGGAGTGTACGAGCAGTACTTC
CATSRDETGVYEQYF
>-|TRBV7-9|TRBJ1-4|-
TGTGCCAGCAACCTCGCAGCTGCAACTAATGAAAAACTGTTTTTT
CASNLAAATNEKLFF
>-|TRBV2|TRBJ1-5|-
TGTGCCAGCAGTGAGCAGTCATACATGGGGCAGCCCCAGCATTTT
CASSEQSYMGQPQHF
>-|TRBV10-2|TRBJ2-7|-
TGCGCCAGCAGAGGGACCCTCTCCTACGAGCAGTACTTC
CASRGTLSYEQYF
>-|TRBV2|TRBJ1-1|-
TGTGCCAGCAGTGGTGGTGGGAGCCTGAACACTGAAGCTTTCTTT
CASSGGGSLNTEAFF